The next 20 T cell receptor beta chains were all read from a single sample in a study of CD8 T cells in Susac syndrome. RNA was extracted with the RNeasy kit, and a quantity of about 0.45 to 1 ug was reverse transcribed using random hexamers. TCRdb re-called the immunoSEQ multiplex PCR reads through MiXCR, storing one row per CDR3 protein. The data show 150,000 to 200,000 distinct CDR3 sequences, 90% to 96% seen once. Sequencing input: CD4+ T cells from PBMCs. The receptor set was obtained from a human donor with Susac syndrome.

The chain recombines TRBV30 with TRBJ1-2; D is possibly TRBD1 (5 bases). V was shortened by 1 base and J by 7 bases, with 7 bases between the two germline ends. The CDR3 sequence is 11 residues long. Germline V gene sequence: CDR1 GTSNPN, CDR2 SVGIG (reference sequence). CDR3 nucleotides: TGTGCCTGGAGTGCTGGGGCTGGCTACACCTTC. Translation: CAWSAGAGYTF.

V usage is TRBV5-1 and J usage is TRBJ2-3, with D possibly being TRBD2 (7 bases). The CDR3 sequence is 16 residues long. Germline CDR1 SGHRS, CDR2 YFSETQ. The V gene lost 4 bases and the J gene lost 4 bases, with 19 bases spanning the gap. CDR3 amino acids: CASSRTRTGGPDTQYF. CDR3 sequence (DNA): TGCGCCAGCAGCCGGACAAGGACCGGGGGGCCAGATACGCAGTATTTT.

The rearrangement links TRBV27 to TRBJ2-2, with 9 bases matching TRBD1. J was trimmed by 3 bases and V by 6 bases; bases with no gene match: 2. Germline V gives CDR1 MNHEY, CDR2 SMNVEV (reference sequence). The CDR3 consists of 14 residues. The CDR3 nucleotides read TGTGCCAGCAGAACAGGGGGCCACACCGGGGAGCTGTTTTTT. As protein: CASRTGGHTGELFF.

The V gene is TRBV20-1, the J gene TRBJ1-6; D might be TRBD1 (5 bases). CDR1 is DFQATT and CDR2 is SNEGSKA in the germline V gene (reference sequence). CDR3 length equals 14 residues. V was shortened by 5 bases and J by 9 bases, with 17 bases between the two germline ends. Here the CDR3 reads CSAGPGGVGSPLHF. The CDR3 nucleotides read TGCAGTGCTGGACCGGGGGGGGTCGGTTCACCCCTCCACTTT.

This chain joins TRBV7-2 and TRBJ2-1; D ambiguous. Trimming took 3 bases from V and 7 from J, leaving 7 bases between them. Germline V gene lookup returns CDR1 SGHTA and CDR2 FQGNSA. There are 12 residues in the CDR3. CDR3 in amino acids: CASSFVGNEQFF. The CDR3 nucleotides are TGTGCCAGCAGCTTCGTCGGGAATGAGCAGTTCTTC.

The chain employs TRBV12-3 or TRBV12-4 and TRBJ2-7, with D perhaps TRBD2 (7 bases). This CDR3 has 15 residues. Between the trimmed V and J ends, which lost 5 bases and 2 bases, there was a span of 16 bases. The CDR3, as DNA: TGTGCCAGCAGTCCGGGGGGCGCGGCCGCCTACGAGCAGTACTTC. It encodes CASSPGGAAAYEQYF.

The V call is TRBV5-1, the J call TRBJ1-1; D perhaps matches TRBD1 (5 bases). V gave up 1 base and J gave up 4 bases, with 11 bases separating them. The CDR3 has 14 amino acids. Per the germline V gene, CDR1 is SGHRS and CDR2 is YFSETQ. CDR3 nucleotide sequence: TGCGCCAGCAGCTTGAGGGCTGGGGCCACTGAAGCTTTCTTT. The encoded protein is CASSLRAGATEAFF. Together with reference TRBV5-1 and TRBJ1-1, the CDR3 gives the full variable domain: KAGVTQTPRYLIKTRGQQVTLSCSPISGHRSVSWYQQTPGQGLQFLFEYFSETQRNKGNFPGRFSGRQFSNSRSEMNVSTLELGDSALYLCASSLRAGATEAFFGQGTRLTVV.

The gene calls are TRBV5-4 and TRBJ2-7; TRBD1 matches at 9 bases. CDR1 SGHNT and CDR2 YYREEE come from the germline V gene (reference sequence). V was pared by 3 bases and J by 5 bases, with 6 bases of the junction left unmatched. This CDR3 region has 14 residues. The CDR3 sequence: CASSSRTGVHEQYF. The CDR3 bases are TGTGCCAGCAGCTCCAGGACAGGGGTCCACGAGCAGTACTTC.

V usage is TRBV5-4 and J usage is TRBJ2-1; TRBD2 matches 10 bases. CDR3 length: 15 amino acids. Losses at the gene ends were 1 base for V and 5 bases for J; bases not matched to a gene: 3. Germline CDR1 and CDR2: SGHNT and YYREEE (reference sequence). The CDR3 DNA sequence: TGTGCCAGCAGCTTGTTGGGACTAGCGAACAATGAGCAGTTCTTC. It is translated as CASSLLGLANNEQFF.

The chain recombines TRBV30 with TRBJ2-2, with D possibly matching TRBD1 (5 bases). Germline assignment: CDR1 GTSNPN and CDR2 SVGIG (reference sequence). V shed 3 bases and J shed 14 bases, with 13 bases lying between them. This CDR3 spans 11 amino acids. CDR3 sequence: CAWSGRTNLFF. Here the CDR3 DNA reads TGTGCCTGGAGCGGTCGGACAAATCTGTTTTTT.

The V and J genes are TRBV10-3 and TRBJ2-3; 13 positions match TRBD2. V lost 6 bases to trimming and J lost 2 bases; unmatched junction nucleotides: 5. Germline loops: CDR1 ENHRY, CDR2 SYGVKD. CDR3 length: 16 residues. The CDR3 protein is CAISGLAGAVTDTQYF. CDR3 sequence (DNA): TGTGCCATCAGCGGACTAGCGGGGGCCGTCACAGATACGCAGTATTTT.

J is TRBJ1-1 and V is TRBV20-1; D gene uncertain. V lost 3 bases, J lost 1 base, and 12 bases lay in between. This CDR3 region has 14 residues. CDR1 is DFQATT, CDR2 SNEGSKA, per germline (reference sequence). The CDR3 DNA is TGCAGTGCTAGCCTCACTTTACGGAACACTGAAGCTTTCTTT. Encoded protein: CSASLTLRNTEAFF.

The V and J genes are TRBV2 and TRBJ2-5; D unresolved. Germline values: CDR1 SNHLY, CDR2 FYNNEI. The CDR3 is made up of 12 amino acids. Trimming cost V 4 bases and J 5 bases, with 8 bases left between them. The CDR3 sequence: CASSVMGETQYF. The CDR3 DNA reads as TGTGCCAGCAGTGTGATGGGGGAGACCCAGTACTTC. Full variable domain (rest looked up from reference TRBV2 and TRBJ2-5): EPEVTQTPSHQVTQMGQEVILRCVPISNHLYFYWYRQILGQKVEFLVSFYNNEISEKSEIFDDQFSVERPDGSNFTLKIRSTKLEDSAMYFCASSVMGETQYFGPGTRLLVL.

The chain employs TRBV10-3 and TRBJ2-3; no reliable D call. V lost 7 bases and J lost 2, with 13 bases in between. This CDR3 contains 14 residues. Germline CDR1 reads ENHRY; CDR2 reads SYGVKD. Written as DNA, the CDR3 is TGTGCCATCACAATGGGTCACCCCACAGATACGCAGTATTTT. Protein: CAITMGHPTDTQYF.

This clonotype was observed once. The chain recombines TRBV10-3 with TRBJ2-1; either TRBD1 or TRBD2 may fit D (5 bases each). Germline CDR1 is ENHRY and CDR2 is SYGVKD. The CDR3 contains 14 residues. The ends were cut back, 6 bases at V and 8 bases at J, with 17 bases in the middle. The CDR3 bases are TGTGCCATCAGCCCGGGACGGTCGGTCGATGAGCAGTTCTTC. It is translated as CAISPGRSVDEQFF.

The CDR3 here is CASSSGTGVVSQPQHF. CDR3 sequence (DNA): TGTGCCAGCAGCTCCGGGACCGGGGTCGTAAGTCAGCCCCAGCATTTT. The chain links TRBV7-9 to TRBJ1-5; possibly TRBD1 for D (5 bases). The germline gives CDR1 SEHNR, CDR2 FQNEAQ (reference sequence). V was pared by 4 bases and J by 6 bases, with 19 bases between. The CDR3 runs to 16 residues.

This clonotype occurred once. The J gene is TRBJ1-2, the V gene TRBV30; D uncertain. Trimming stripped 0 bases from V and 0 bases from J, with 8 bases between. This CDR3 spans 14 amino acids. In germline, CDR1 is GTSNPN, CDR2 SVGIG (reference sequence). CDR3 DNA: TGTGCCTGGAGTGTACTAGGAGCTAACTATGGCTACACCTTC. It is translated as CAWSVLGANYGYTF. Combining the CDR3 with reference TRBV30 and TRBJ1-2 gives the whole variable domain SQTIHQWPATLVQPVGSPLSLECTVEGTSNPNLYWYRQAAGRGLQLLFYSVGIGQISSEVPQNLSASRPQDRQFILSSKKLLLSDSGFYLCAWSVLGANYGYTFGSGTRLTVV.

The chain carries TRBV29-1 and TRBJ1-2; TRBD1 matches 8 bases. The ends lost 4 bases at V and 5 bases at J; junction bases unmatched: 9. Germline-derived CDR1 and CDR2 are SQVTM and ANQGSEA. CDR3 length equals 14 residues. CDR3 nucleotide sequence: TGCAGCGTTGTTTCGGACAGGGCCGTTTATGGCTACACCTTC. Translation gives CSVVSDRAVYGYTF.

The chain uses TRBV28 and TRBJ2-2, with 13 nucleotides matching TRBD2. The V gene end was trimmed by 6 bases and the J gene end by 3 bases; junction bases not matched to a gene: 7. Germline CDR1 and CDR2: MDHEN and SYDVKM. The CDR3 runs to 17 residues. The CDR3 DNA follows: TGTGCCAGCAGGATAAGCGGACTAGCGGGGGACACCGGGGAGCTGTTTTTT. The encoded protein is CASRISGLAGDTGELFF.

J is TRBJ2-7 and V is TRBV6-4; D may be TRBD2 (6 bases). In germline, CDR1 is MRHNA, CDR2 SNTAGT. With 10 bases removed from V and 5 bases from J, the gap between germline ends came to 21 bases. The CDR3 sequence is 14 residues long. The CDR3 here is CANPLKEGFHEQYF. CDR3 in DNA: TGTGCCAACCCTCTGAAGGAGGGGTTCCACGAGCAGTACTTC.